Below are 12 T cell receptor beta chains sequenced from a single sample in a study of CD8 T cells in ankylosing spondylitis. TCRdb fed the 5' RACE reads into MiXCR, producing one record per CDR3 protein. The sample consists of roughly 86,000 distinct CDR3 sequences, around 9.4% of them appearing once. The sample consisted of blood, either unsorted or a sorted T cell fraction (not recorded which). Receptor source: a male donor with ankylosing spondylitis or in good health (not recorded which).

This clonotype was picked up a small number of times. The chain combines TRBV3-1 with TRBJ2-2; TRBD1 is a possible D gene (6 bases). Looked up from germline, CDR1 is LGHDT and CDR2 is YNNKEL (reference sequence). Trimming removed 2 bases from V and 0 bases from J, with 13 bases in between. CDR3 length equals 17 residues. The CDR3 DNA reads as TGTGCCAGCAGCCAATACAGGGCCCGGGCGAACACCGGGGAGCTGTTTTTT. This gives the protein CASSQYRARANTGELFF.

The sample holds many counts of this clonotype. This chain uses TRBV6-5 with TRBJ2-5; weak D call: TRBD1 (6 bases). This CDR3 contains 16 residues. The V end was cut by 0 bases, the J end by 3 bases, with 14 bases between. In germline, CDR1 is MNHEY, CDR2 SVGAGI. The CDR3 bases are TGTGCCAGCAGTTACTCGATACAGGGCGAGGAAGAGACCCAGTACTTC. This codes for CASSYSIQGEEETQYF.

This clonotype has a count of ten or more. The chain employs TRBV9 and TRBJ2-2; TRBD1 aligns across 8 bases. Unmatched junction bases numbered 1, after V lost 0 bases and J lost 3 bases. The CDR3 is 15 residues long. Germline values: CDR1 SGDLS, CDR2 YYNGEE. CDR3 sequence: CASSVARGHTGELFF. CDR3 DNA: TGTGCCAGCAGCGTAGCCAGGGGGCACACCGGGGAGCTGTTTTTT.

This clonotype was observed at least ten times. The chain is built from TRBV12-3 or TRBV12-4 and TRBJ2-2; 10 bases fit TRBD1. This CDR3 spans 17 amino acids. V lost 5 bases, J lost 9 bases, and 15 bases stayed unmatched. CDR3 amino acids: CASSLRQGALNGRELFF. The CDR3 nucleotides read TGTGCCAGCAGTCTGAGACAGGGGGCGCTCAACGGACGGGAGCTGTTTTTT.

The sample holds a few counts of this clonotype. The CDR3 spells CASSLAPVGPEDTQYF. The CDR3, as DNA: TGCGCCAGCAGCTTGGCCCCAGTAGGACCTGAAGATACGCAGTATTTT. This sequence joins TRBV5-1 and TRBJ2-3, with D hard to call. The length of the CDR3 is 16 residues. Germline CDR1 is SGHRS and CDR2 is YFSETQ. With 0 bases removed from V and 5 bases from J, the gap between germline ends came to 16 bases.

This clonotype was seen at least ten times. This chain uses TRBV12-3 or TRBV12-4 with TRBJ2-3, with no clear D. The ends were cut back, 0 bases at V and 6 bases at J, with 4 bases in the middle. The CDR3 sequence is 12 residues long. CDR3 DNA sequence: TGTGCCAGCAGTTTAGCGTTCGATACGCAGTATTTT. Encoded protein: CASSLAFDTQYF.

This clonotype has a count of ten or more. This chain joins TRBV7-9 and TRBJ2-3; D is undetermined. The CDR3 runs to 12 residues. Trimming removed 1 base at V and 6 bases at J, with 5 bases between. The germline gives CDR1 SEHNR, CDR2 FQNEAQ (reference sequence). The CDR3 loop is CASSLVSDTQYF. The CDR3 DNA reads TGTGCCAGCAGCTTAGTTTCGGATACGCAGTATTTT.

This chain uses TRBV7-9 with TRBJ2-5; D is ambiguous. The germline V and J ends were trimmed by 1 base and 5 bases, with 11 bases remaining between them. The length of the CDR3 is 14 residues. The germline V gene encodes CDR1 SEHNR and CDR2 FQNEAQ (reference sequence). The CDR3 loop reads CASSLETLRETQYF. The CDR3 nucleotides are TGTGCCAGCAGCTTAGAAACCTTAAGGGAGACCCAGTACTTC. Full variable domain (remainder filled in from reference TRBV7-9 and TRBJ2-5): DTGVSQNPRHKITKRGQNVTFRCDPISEHNRLYWYRQTLGQGPEFLTYFQNEAQLEKSRLLSDRFSAERPKGSFSTLEIQRTEQGDSAMYLCASSLETLRETQYFGPGTRLLVL.

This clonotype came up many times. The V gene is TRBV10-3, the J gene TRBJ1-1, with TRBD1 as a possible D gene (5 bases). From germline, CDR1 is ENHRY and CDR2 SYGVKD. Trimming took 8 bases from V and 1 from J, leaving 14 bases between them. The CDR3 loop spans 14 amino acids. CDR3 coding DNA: TGTGCCATCCAGCCGGGACTGACGAACACTGAAGCTTTCTTT. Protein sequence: CAIQPGLTNTEAFF.

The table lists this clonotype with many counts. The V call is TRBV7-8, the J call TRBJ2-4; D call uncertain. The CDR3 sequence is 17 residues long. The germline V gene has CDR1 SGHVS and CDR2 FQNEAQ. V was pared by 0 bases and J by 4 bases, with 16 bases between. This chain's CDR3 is CASSLAFSGRNKNIQYF. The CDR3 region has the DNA TGTGCCAGCAGCTTAGCTTTCTCCGGCCGAAATAAAAACATTCAGTACTTC.

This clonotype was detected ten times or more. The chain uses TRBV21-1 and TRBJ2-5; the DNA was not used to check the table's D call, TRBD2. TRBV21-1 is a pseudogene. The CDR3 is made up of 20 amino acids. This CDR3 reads CASSTQASSGGPYTRETQYF. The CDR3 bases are TGTGCCAGCAGCACTCAGGCGTCTAGCGGGGGGCCGTACACTCGAGAGACCCAGTACTTC.

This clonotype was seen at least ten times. Here the CDR3 reads CASRIRGGQGHAFF. For the CDR3, the DNA is TGTGCCAGTAGAATTAGGGGGGGACAGGGCCACGCTTTCTTT. The chain employs TRBV12-3 or TRBV12-4 and TRBJ1-1, with 9 bases lining up with TRBD1. The CDR3 runs to 14 residues. V was pared by 9 bases and J by 11 bases, with 16 bases of the junction left unmatched.